The rows below give T cell receptor beta chains drawn from one sample of a study of identical twins. One entry per CDR3 protein, called by TCRdb with MiXCR from the 5' RACE reads. The sample includes more than 1.5 million distinct CDR3 sequences, around 33% of them seen just once. Sequences were obtained from cord blood. The receptors were gathered from a newborn girl in good health. Both conserved end residues are part of each CDR3. Each record gives: J gene, V gene, clone size, D gene, CDR3 protein, CDR3 DNA. The D gene is left open where the match is weak. Clone size is shown for a subset of rows, as once, few, many or a class of expanded clone.

TRBJ2-2,TRBV9,NA,NA,CASSVPPGLSNTGELFF,TGTGCCAGCAGCGTCCCACCGGGACTTTCTAACACCGGGGAGCTGTTTTTT
TRBJ2-5,TRBV20-1,NA,TRBD2,CSARTSAHQETQYF,TGCAGTGCCCGGACTAGCGCCCACCAAGAGACCCAGTACTTC
TRBJ1-4,TRBV7-9,NA,NA,CASSSSGEKLFF,TGTGCCAGCAGTTCCTCCGGGGAAAAACTGTTTTTT
TRBJ2-7,TRBV10-3,few,NA,CAISEYTGSSYEQYF,TGTGCCATCAGTGAGTATACGGGGAGCTCCTACGAGCAGTACTTC
TRBJ1-2,TRBV18,NA,TRBD1,CASSLPGQGLYGYTF,TGTGCCAGCTCACTGCCGGGACAGGGACTCTATGGCTACACCTTC
TRBJ2-7,TRBV4-2,NA,TRBD2,CASSQDTSVGVRNEQYF,TGTGCCAGCAGCCAGGATACTAGCGTTGGGGTGAGGAATGAGCAGTACTTC
TRBJ2-4,TRBV27,few,TRBD2,CASSFLGGTKNIQYF,TGTGCCAGCAGTTTCCTGGGAGGGACCAAAAACATTCAGTACTTC
TRBJ2-5,TRBV2,NA,NA,CASSERPSGLLKETQYF,TGTGCCAGCAGTGAAAGGCCCTCGGGACTCCTTAAAGAGACCCAGTACTTC
TRBJ2-3,TRBV2,NA,TRBD1,CASSGPTGCTDTQYF,TGTGCCAGCAGTGGCCCGACAGGGTGCACAGATACGCAGTATTTT
TRBJ1-4,TRBV7-9,NA,TRBD1,CASSLPTGTLFF,TGTGCCAGCAGCTTACCGACAGGGACACTGTTTTTT
TRBJ2-3,TRBV10-3,few,NA,CAISVGGKGTDTQYF,TGTGCCATCAGTGTCGGGGGAAAAGGCACAGATACGCAGTATTTT
TRBJ2-3,TRBV2,NA,TRBD1,CASSEEGQTVDTQYF,TGTGCCAGCAGTGAAGAGGGACAGACGGTAGATACGCAGTATTTT
TRBJ2-5,TRBV12-3/TRBV12-4,few,TRBD1,CASSVFTGGETQYF,TGTGCCAGCAGTGTCTTTACAGGGGGCGAGACCCAGTACTTC
TRBJ2-1,TRBV3-1,few,NA,CASSQGLVIPEQFF,TGTGCCAGCAGCCAAGGACTAGTAATTCCTGAGCAGTTCTTC
TRBJ2-1,TRBV3-1,few,NA,CASTPRGSSYNEQFF,TGTGCCAGCACCCCGAGGGGAAGCTCCTACAATGAGCAGTTCTTC
TRBJ1-1,TRBV24-1,NA,NA,CATNPGPRFEASF,TGTGCCACCAACCCGGGACCTCGCTTTGAAGCTTCCTTT
TRBJ2-1,TRBV28,few,TRBD2,CASRPTSGRINEQFF,TGTGCCAGCAGACCCACTAGCGGGAGAATCAATGAGCAGTTCTTC
TRBJ2-5,TRBV5-1,NA,NA,CASSLVLVARYNEQYF,TGCGCCAGCAGCCTTGTACTGGTAGCGAGATACAATGAGCAGTACTTC
TRBJ2-7,TRBV7-2,NA,NA,CASSLDMGRYEQYF,TGTGCCAGCAGCTTAGATATGGGGCGCTACGAGCAGTACTTC
TRBJ1-1,TRBV12-3/TRBV12-4,few,NA,CASSLGPLTNTEAFF,TGTGCCAGCAGTCTGGGACCCCTAACGAACACTGAAGCTTTCTTT
TRBJ2-1,TRBV7-2,NA,TRBD2,CASSLVAGLGHNEQFF,TGTGCCAGCAGCTTAGTGGCGGGACTAGGCCACAATGAGCAGTTCTTC
TRBJ2-5,TRBV11-3,NA,NA,CASSTRGDSSQETQYF,TGTGCCAGCAGCACGAGGGGCGACTCGAGTCAAGAGACCCAGTACTTC
TRBJ2-1,TRBV20-1,NA,TRBD1,CSAEPQGNEQFF,TGCAGTGCTGAGCCACAGGGGAATGAGCAGTTCTTC
TRBJ2-1,TRBV29-1,NA,TRBD2,CSVPTETSGAGPSANNGQFF,TGCAGCGTTCCCACAGAAACTAGCGGGGCCGGTCCTTCCGCTAACAATGGGCAGTTCTTC
TRBJ2-2,TRBV3-1,NA,NA,CASSQVGATRELFF,TGTGCCAGCAGCCAAGTTGGGGCGACAAGGGAGCTGTTTTTT
TRBJ1-1,TRBV20-1,few,NA,CSARGVAFF,TGCAGTGCTAGGGGAGTAGCTTTCTTT
TRBJ1-5,TRBV15,NA,TRBD1,CATSRRDRNQPQHF,TGTGCCACCAGCCGCCGGGACAGAAATCAGCCCCAGCATTTT
TRBJ2-3,TRBV20-1,NA,TRBD1,CSASSQGPYTQYF,TGCAGTGCTAGCTCACAGGGGCCCTATACGCAGTATTTT
TRBJ2-1,TRBV20-1,NA,NA,CSARAARGQFF,TGCAGTGCTAGAGCCGCACGAGGGCAGTTCTTC
TRBJ1-3,TRBV12-3/TRBV12-4,NA,TRBD1,CASSETGGASGNTIYF,TGTGCCAGCAGTGAAACAGGGGGAGCTTCTGGAAACACCATATATTTT
TRBJ2-1,TRBV13,few,NA,CASSRPTSITYNEQFF,TGTGCCAGCAGCCGGCCTACTAGCATCACCTACAATGAGCAGTTCTTC
TRBJ2-2,TRBV5-1,NA,NA,CASSTRPNTGELFF,TGCGCCAGCAGCACACGTCCGAACACCGGGGAGCTGTTTTTT
TRBJ1-1,TRBV19,NA,TRBD1,CASSTFKGQGDTEAFF,TGTGCCAGTAGTACCTTTAAAGGACAGGGCGACACTGAAGCTTTCTTT
TRBJ2-4,TRBV12-3/TRBV12-4,NA,NA,CASTHVGSALAKNIQYF,TGTGCCAGCACCCATGTCGGGAGTGCACTAGCCAAAAACATTCAGTACTTC
TRBJ1-5,TRBV12-3/TRBV12-4,NA,NA,CASAAGNQPQHF,TGTGCCAGCGCCGCAGGGAATCAGCCCCAGCATTTT
TRBJ2-7,TRBV13,NA,NA,CASSLEELNPYEQYF,TGTGCCAGCAGCTTAGAGGAGCTAAATCCCTACGAGCAGTACTTC
TRBJ1-2,TRBV18,few,NA,CASSSSMDGYTF,TGTGCCAGCTCGTCCTCTATGGATGGCTACACCTTC
TRBJ2-2,TRBV4-1,NA,NA,CASSQAWGAPPGELFF,TGCGCCAGCAGCCAAGCATGGGGGGCGCCTCCCGGGGAGCTGTTTTTT
TRBJ1-5,TRBV6-1,few,TRBD1,CASSAYRGGNQPQHF,TGTGCCAGCAGTGCCTACAGGGGGGGCAATCAGCCCCAGCATTTT
TRBJ2-5,TRBV5-1,NA,TRBD1,CASSWGTGGPETQYF,TGCGCCAGCAGCTGGGGGACAGGGGGCCCAGAGACCCAGTACTTC
TRBJ1-2,TRBV9,many,NA,CASSVQGSNYGYTF,TGTGCCAGCAGCGTACAGGGGTCCAACTATGGCTACACCTTC
TRBJ2-2,TRBV27,few,NA,CASSSAGRSTGELFF,TGTGCCAGCAGTTCAGCCGGGAGATCCACCGGGGAGCTGTTTTTT
TRBJ2-3,TRBV27,NA,NA,CASSFSRGPRRGTDTQYF,TGTGCCAGCAGTTTCTCCCGTGGGCCCAGGCGGGGCACAGATACGCAGTATTTT
TRBJ2-7,TRBV3-1,NA,NA,CASSRSPPYEQYF,TGTGCCAGCAGCCGGTCCCCCCCCTACGAGCAGTACTTC
TRBJ1-1,TRBV2,NA,NA,CAIPVGSSSTEAFF,TGTGCCATTCCGGTGGGATCCTCGAGCACTGAAGCTTTCTTT
TRBJ2-5,TRBV27,NA,NA,CASSPRQEKKTQYF,TGTGCCAGCAGTCCTCGACAGGAGAAGAAGACCCAGTACTTC
TRBJ2-7,TRBV3-1,NA,NA,CASSQVSRGGYEQYF,TGTGCCAGCAGCCAAGTGTCTAGGGGGGGTTACGAGCAGTACTTC
TRBJ1-6,TRBV20-1,few,NA,CSASQRPNSPLHF,TGCAGTGCTAGTCAACGGCCGAATTCACCCCTCCACTTT
TRBJ1-1,TRBV20-1,few,NA,CSARDLEAFF,TGCAGTGCTAGAGACCTCGAAGCTTTCTTT
TRBJ1-2,TRBV9,few,NA,CASSGGREGGYTF,TGTGCCAGCAGCGGTGGCAGGGAGGGCGGCTACACCTTC
TRBJ2-1,TRBV2,few,NA,CASRLGTSSSYNEQFF,TGTGCCAGCAGGCTGGGGACCTCTAGCTCCTACAATGAGCAGTTCTTC
TRBJ2-3,TRBV28,NA,NA,CASSTGSADTQYF,TGTGCCAGCAGTACAGGGAGCGCAGATACGCAGTATTTT